This T cell receptor beta chain was recovered during a study of beta chain features in type 1 diabetes. Expressed TCRB transcripts were sequenced because the entire RNA isolate underwent reverse transcription. Sequencing used immunoSEQ multiplex PCR; TCRdb keeps in-frame clones, though not all of them. The sample has more than 120,000 clones, roughly 10% seen once. The CDR3 contains 15 residues. Germline V gene data show CDR1 as SGHAT and CDR2 as FQDESV (reference sequence). The V gene lost 0 bases and the J gene lost 0 bases, with 6 bases spanning the gap. The clonotype originates from a man younger than 35 in good health. The sequenced material came from naive CD4+ T cells from blood. The chain couples TRBV11-1 to TRBJ2-4; D perhaps matches TRBD2 (5 bases). The CDR3 is CASSLAGLAKNIQYF. The CDR3 DNA is TGTGCCAGCAGCTTAGCCGGACTAGCCAAAAACATTCAGTACTTC.